The 4 T cell receptor beta chains presented below share a single source sample, sequenced in a study of blood T cell repertoires in COVID-19. Produced via immunoSEQ multiplex PCR; TCRdb's table is partial and in-frame only. The sample holds roughly 140,000 clones, 75% to 85% seen once. The sequenced sample was peripheral blood. The receptors shown here come from a human donor with acute or convalescent COVID-19. The donor label of this sample is uncertain.

The J gene is TRBJ2-2, the V gene TRBV29-1, with no clear D. CDR3 size: 16 residues. Germline V lookup: CDR1 SQVTM, CDR2 ANQGSEA. Trimming pared 4 bases from V and 0 bases from J, leaving 15 bases between. The CDR3, as DNA: TGCAGCGTTGCTTTGCCTGACTCCGCGAACACCGGGGAGCTGTTTTTT. Translation: CSVALPDSANTGELFF.

This clone was recorded a few times. The rearrangement links TRBV5-4 to TRBJ1-3; possible D gene TRBD1, 5 bases. The germline gives CDR1 SGHNT, CDR2 YYREEE (reference sequence). The CDR3 covers 16 residues. Trimming cost V 6 bases and J 0 bases, with 16 bases left between them. The CDR3 loop reads CASIRPGTISGNTIYF. The CDR3, as DNA: TGTGCCAGCATCCGACCCGGGACTATCTCTGGAAACACCATATATTTT.

The chain has TRBV24-1 and TRBJ2-1, with 12 bases that match TRBD2. The CDR3 is 16 residues long. CDR1 and CDR2 from the germline V gene are KGHDR and SFDVKD. J lost 8 bases, V lost 4 bases, and 8 bases had no gene match. The DNA of the CDR3 is TGTGCCACCAGTGACCCGACTAGCGGGGGCTCGGATGAGCAGTTCTTC. Protein: CATSDPTSGGSDEQFF.

The chain couples TRBV7-6 to TRBJ1-3; 8 positions agree with TRBD1. CDR3 length: 16 amino acids. In germline, CDR1 is SGHVS, CDR2 FNYEAQ. Trimming at V came to 5 bases and at J to 0 bases, leaving 6 bases not matched to a gene. The CDR3 nucleotides read TGTGCCAGCAGCCCCGGACAGGGAATCTCTGGAAACACCATATATTTT. Protein: CASSPGQGISGNTIYF.